The next 4 T cell receptor beta chains were all read from a single sample in a study of blood T cell repertoires in COVID-19. The data were produced by immunoSEQ multiplex PCR, yet TCRdb's version contains in-frame clones alone and is incomplete. The sample lists 360,000 or so clones, 89% occurring once. Source material: PBMCs or T cells enriched from blood (not recorded which). The origin of the receptors is a woman aged 25-40 years who had recovered from COVID-19.

The gene calls are TRBV28 and TRBJ1-2; D possibly corresponds to TRBD1 (6 bases). This CDR3 has 12 amino acids. The V gene's germline CDR1 is MDHEN and CDR2 SYDVKM. Trimming stripped 3 bases from V and 8 bases from J, with 10 bases between. In nucleotides, the CDR3 is TGTGCCAGCAGTTTGTCAGGGGAAGGCTACACCTTC. Residues: CASSLSGEGYTF.

This clone was observed at least ten times. The V and J genes are TRBV5-6 and TRBJ1-2; tentative D call: TRBD1 (5 bases). The germline V and J ends were trimmed by 6 bases and 5 bases, with 14 bases remaining between them. CDR1 is SGHDT and CDR2 is YYEEEE in the germline V gene. The length of the CDR3 is 13 residues. CDR3 DNA: TGTGCCAGCACCTCGGGCAGGGTGTATGGCTACACCTTC. As protein: CASTSGRVYGYTF.

CDR3: CASIAGTGGIAFF. In DNA, the CDR3 is TGTGCCAGCATTGCCGGGACAGGGGGAATAGCTTTCTTT. This chain joins TRBV12-3 or TRBV12-4 and TRBJ1-1, with 11 bases identical to TRBD1. V shed 7 bases, J shed 10 bases, and the junction held 8 bases outside the gene matches. This CDR3 is built from 13 residues.

Remarks on this clone: The same CDR3 is also encoded by other DNA sequences in this sample. V usage is TRBV9 and J usage is TRBJ1-1, with D unclear. The germline V gene encodes CDR1 SGDLS and CDR2 YYNGEE. The CDR3 is 13 residues long. Trimming removed 4 bases from V and 0 bases from J, with 7 bases in between. Here the CDR3 reads CASSPLMNTEAFF. CDR3 nucleotide sequence: TGTGCCAGCAGCCCACTGATGAACACTGAAGCTTTCTTT.